The TCR beta chain under discussion was sequenced for a study of graft-versus-host responses after intestinal transplantation. Turning to the study itself: After anti-thymocyte globulin induction, recipients took tacrolimus and steroids for around three years.

TCRdb keeps only in-frame clones here, not all; method: immunoSEQ multiplex PCR. Of some 110,000 clones in the sample, around nine tenths were seen once. Concerning this clone itself: The antigen is undetermined.

The V end was cut by 5 bases, the J end by 2 bases, with 11 bases between. This CDR3 is 14 amino acids long. CDR1 and CDR2 (germline): SGHTA, FQGNSA. Study outcomes and limitations: Investigators detected GvH clones in recipient marrow, with some emerging earlier in ileum or blood. Allografts carried high graft-versus-host to host-versus-graft clonal ratios in patients having graft-donor T cell macrochimerism.

This rearrangement joins TRBV7-2 to TRBJ2-3; the D gene is possibly TRBD2 (6 bases). The sequence came from a human donor who was the organ donor for an intestinal transplant. The input for sequencing was unstimulated CD4+ T cells sorted from spleen or lymph node cells, taken before transplant. CDR3 in amino acids: CASSLLAFTDTQYF. As DNA, the CDR3 is TGTGCCAGCAGCCTTCTAGCGTTCACAGATACGCAGTATTTT. The whole variable domain, remainder taken from reference TRBV7-2 and TRBJ2-3, is GAGVSQSPSNKVTEKGKDVELRCDPISGHTALYWYRQSLGQGLEFLIYFQGNSAPDKSGLPSDRFSAERTGGSVSTLTIQRTQQEDSAVYLCASSLLAFTDTQYFGPGTRLTVL.